This TCR beta chain came from a study of T cells after yellow fever vaccination. Study information: Fractions of limited cellularity were prepared by means of SMART-Seq v4 Ultra Low Input.

In this sample, this clonotype turned up many times. Its antigen remains unknown. TCRdb passed the 5' RACE reads through MiXCR, listing each CDR3 protein once. The table includes 310,000 or so distinct CDR3 sequences, roughly 4% detected once. General study points: Clones that expanded after primary vaccination mostly reappeared after the booster (roughly 96% CD4, roughly 90% CD8). Weaker overall, the secondary response nonetheless peaked faster (day 5 versus 15).

Germline assignment: CDR1 SGHRS and CDR2 YFSETQ. The V end was cut by 2 bases, the J end by 4 bases, with 11 bases between. The CDR3 contains 14 residues. The chain links TRBV5-1 to TRBJ2-3; D gene unclear. Specimen: PBMCs, collected on the day of the yellow fever booster vaccination. This TCR derives from a man aged 18 to 29 who received the YFV17D yellow fever vaccine. CDR3: CASSFRPGPDTQYF. The CDR3 DNA reads as TGCGCCAGCAGCTTCCGCCCCGGGCCAGATACGCAGTATTTT.